This T cell receptor beta chain emerged from a study of shared clonotypes between healthy human individuals. Splitting of each subset's genomic DNA was done evenly across several immunoSEQ plates. Generated by immunoSEQ multiplex PCR, the TCRdb table keeps only in-frame clones and is missing some. The sample consists of more than 2,000,000 clones, approximately 93% of them appearing once. The V gene's germline CDR1 is LNHDA and CDR2 SQIVND (reference sequence). The CDR3 consists of 16 residues. V gave up 5 bases and J gave up 0 bases, with 14 bases separating them. The sequenced sample consisted of naive CD4+ T cells from PBMCs. Subset: CD45RA+ positively selected. This TCR derives from a man aged 18 to 29 in good health. Some clones in this sample may be carry-over from other donors' samples. V is TRBV19 and J is TRBJ1-3, with a possible D match to TRBD1 (5 bases). The CDR3 DNA is TGTGCCAGTAGTTTCGACAGCCCCAGCTCTGGAAACACCATATATTTT. Its protein is CASSFDSPSSGNTIYF.